This T cell receptor (beta chain) was sequenced for a study of T cells in Graves' hyperthyroidism and ophthalmopathy. Study-wide background: Peripheral blood collection took place at initial diagnosis, before any treatment.

This clonotype has a handful of counts. Lactation, pregnancy, other autoimmune disease or uncontrolled infection led to exclusion of patients. The source of the PBMCs was less than 12 ml of fresh peripheral blood. This CDR3 is built from 16 residues. The germline V gene encodes CDR1 GTSNPN and CDR2 SVGIG (reference sequence). V lost 2 bases, J lost 0 bases, and 8 bases stayed unmatched. Researchers took RNA transcripts and amplified the TCR beta CDR3 regions from them. A set of HTBI primers served as the primers for a first-round RT-PCR of the TCR CDR3. A single record per CDR3 protein comes from TCRdb applying MiXCR to the multiplex PCR reads. The sample has about half a million distinct CDR3 sequences, about a fifth seen once.

Material for sequencing was blood. The clonotype comes from a man aged 18 to 30 with Graves' hyperthyroidism. The chain combines TRBV30 with TRBJ1-2, with TRBD1 matching over 8 bases. The CDR3 sequence: CAWSSDRVPANYGYTF. CDR3 DNA sequence: TGTGCCTGGAGTTCGGACAGGGTCCCAGCTAACTATGGCTACACCTTC.